The next 5 T cell receptor beta chains were all read from a single sample in a study of T cells in Graves' hyperthyroidism and ophthalmopathy. Amplification of TCR beta CDR3 regions was performed using RNA transcripts as template. A first-round RT-PCR of the TCR CDR3 used the HTBI primer set. TCRdb independently ran MiXCR on the multiplex PCR reads; one entry per CDR3 protein. In the table there are more than 500,000 distinct CDR3 sequences, 14% of which are singletons. Sequencing was carried out using blood. The receptor source for this set is a woman between 40 and 50 years old with Graves' hyperthyroidism.

The rearrangement uses TRBV20-1 and TRBJ2-7; D is perhaps TRBD1 (6 bases). The CDR3 loop spans 14 amino acids. V was pared by 5 bases and J by 6 bases, with 20 bases between. CDR1 is DFQATT, CDR2 SNEGSKA, per germline (reference sequence). The CDR3 DNA sequence: TGCAGTGCTTTCAACCTACAGGGATCAGGCGAGCAGTACTTC. It translates to CSAFNLQGSGEQYF.

At least ten counts were recorded for this clonotype. This chain connects TRBV20-1 to TRBJ2-1; 9 positions agree with TRBD2. The CDR3 has 17 amino acids. CDR1 and CDR2 from the germline V gene are DFQATT and SNEGSKA (reference sequence). Unmatched junction bases numbered 11, after V lost 0 bases and J lost 5 bases. The CDR3 loop reads CSARDYMTSGIHNEQFF. The CDR3, as DNA: TGCAGTGCTAGAGATTATATGACTAGCGGCATTCACAATGAGCAGTTCTTC.

The CDR3 reads CASSSPLGGRAEVYNEQFF. The CDR3 DNA follows: TGTGCCAGCAGCTCACCCCTTGGCGGGAGGGCCGAGGTTTACAATGAGCAGTTCTTC. This chain connects TRBV7-2 to TRBJ2-1; 9 positions match TRBD2. Germline V gene sequence: CDR1 SGHTA, CDR2 FQGNSA. J gave up 4 bases and V 4 bases, and 17 bases lay outside the gene matches. The CDR3 runs 19 residues.

This clonotype has more than one count but fewer than ten. This chain uses TRBV20-1 with TRBJ2-1; TRBD2 matches 14 bases. The CDR3 has 15 amino acids. The germline V gene has CDR1 DFQATT and CDR2 SNEGSKA (reference sequence). The V and J ends lost 3 bases and 8 bases, in that order; junction bases with no gene match: 6. The CDR3: CSASGTSGGLDEQFF. CDR3 DNA: TGCAGTGCTAGCGGGACTAGCGGGGGCTTGGATGAGCAGTTCTTC.

This clonotype was counted many times. The chain carries TRBV12-3 or TRBV12-4 and TRBJ2-7, with 10 bases aligning to TRBD2. This CDR3 contains 14 residues. V trimming: 5 bases; J trimming: 2 bases; junction bases outside the gene matches: 3. The CDR3 is CASSRTSGAYEQYF. CDR3 nucleotide sequence: TGTGCCAGCAGTAGGACTAGCGGAGCCTACGAGCAGTACTTC.